A selection of T cell receptor beta chains follows, all from one sample in a study of blood T cells in healthy people across ages. TCRdb re-called the 5' RACE reads through MiXCR, storing one row per CDR3 protein. The table has around 1,000,000 distinct CDR3 sequences, approximately 25% seen once. The data were also submitted as part of a second study, on T cells of mothers and their children.

The sequenced sample was blood. The receptor set was obtained from a girl aged 2-10 years in good health. CDR3s include the opening cysteine and the closing phenylalanine or tryptophan. Fields, in order: V gene, D gene, CDR3 protein. The D gene is left open where the match is weak.

v_gene: TRBV4-1; d_gene: NA; CDR3aa: CASSHLKGAEQYF
v_gene: TRBV3-1; d_gene: TRBD2; CDR3aa: CASSHTGTSGKGVKNIQYF
v_gene: TRBV3-1; d_gene: NA; CDR3aa: CAGSAITSSYNEQFF
v_gene: TRBV7-9; d_gene: NA; CDR3aa: CASSPQAPVIEGQFF
v_gene: TRBV4-1; d_gene: TRBD2; CDR3aa: CASSQDLERGLQETQYF
v_gene: TRBV7-7; d_gene: NA; CDR3aa: CASSPLGSGQDEQFF
v_gene: TRBV7-6; d_gene: NA; CDR3aa: CAGSSLGPYNEQFF
v_gene: TRBV20-1; d_gene: TRBD1; CDR3aa: CSARNRGGSYNEQFF
v_gene: TRBV29-1; d_gene: NA; CDR3aa: CSVELRLNEKLFF
v_gene: TRBV11-2; d_gene: NA; CDR3aa: CASSSPRGEVSPLHF
v_gene: TRBV12-3/TRBV12-4; d_gene: NA; CDR3aa: CASSFVTHEQYF
v_gene: TRBV20-1; d_gene: NA; CDR3aa: CSAGGEPPEKLFF
v_gene: TRBV4-1; d_gene: NA; CDR3aa: CASSGVTYSGYTF
v_gene: TRBV7-6; d_gene: TRBD1; CDR3aa: CASSSSGQGFETQYF
v_gene: TRBV6-5; d_gene: TRBD1; CDR3aa: CASSSKAGTGFAGELFF
v_gene: TRBV10-3; d_gene: NA; CDR3aa: CAISELNSAGANVLTF
v_gene: TRBV12-3/TRBV12-4; d_gene: NA; CDR3aa: CASSPAPGRQYF
v_gene: TRBV12-3/TRBV12-4; d_gene: TRBD1; CDR3aa: CASSLYRGKTQYF
v_gene: TRBV29-1; d_gene: NA; CDR3aa: CSAKTVWGKADTQYF
v_gene: TRBV5-1; d_gene: NA; CDR3aa: CASSLERDGKQFF
v_gene: TRBV4-1; d_gene: TRBD2; CDR3aa: CASSQALAENTDTQYF
v_gene: TRBV21-1; d_gene: NA; CDR3aa: CASSARTWRQETQYF
v_gene: TRBV7-2; d_gene: NA; CDR3aa: CASSQRAANEQYF
v_gene: TRBV29-1; d_gene: NA; CDR3aa: CSVDQGLTETQYF
v_gene: TRBV6-6; d_gene: TRBD1; CDR3aa: CASSYSPPDRGSEQYF
v_gene: TRBV12-5; d_gene: NA; CDR3aa: CASGLDSSYNSPLHF
v_gene: TRBV7-2; d_gene: NA; CDR3aa: CASSLALSNQPQHF
v_gene: TRBV7-9; d_gene: NA; CDR3aa: CASSSRYYGYTF